This T cell receptor beta chain was observed in a study of CD4 T cells in relation to SARS-CoV-2 and coronaviruses. A word on this clone: The antigen is not known.

Findings and limits, study-wide: Samples before the pandemic and after infection were not matched within any donor.

Trimming at V came to 5 bases and at J to 4 bases, leaving 10 bases not matched to a gene. The CDR3 consists of 15 residues. CDR1 is MDHEN, CDR2 SYDVKM, per germline. TCRdb's table, derived via immunoSEQ multiplex PCR, lists solely in-frame clones and lacks some. This table holds approximately 60,000 clones, about 92% found once. The sequencing input was naive CD4+ T cells from PBMCs. Subset given: naive CD4+ T cells isolated by negative enrichment. The V call is TRBV28, the J call TRBJ2-7, with 8 positions matching TRBD1. This receptor was obtained from an adult with COVID-19. The CDR3 loop reads CASSTIGQGGYEQYF. As DNA, the CDR3 is TGTGCCAGCAGTACGATAGGACAGGGTGGGTACGAGCAGTACTTC. Full variable domain (rest looked up from reference TRBV28 and TRBJ2-7): DVKVTQSSRYLVKRTGEKVFLECVQDMDHENMFWYRQDPGLGLRLIYFSYDVKMKEKGDIPEGYSVSREKKERFSLILESASTNQTSMYLCASSTIGQGGYEQYFGPGTRLTVT.